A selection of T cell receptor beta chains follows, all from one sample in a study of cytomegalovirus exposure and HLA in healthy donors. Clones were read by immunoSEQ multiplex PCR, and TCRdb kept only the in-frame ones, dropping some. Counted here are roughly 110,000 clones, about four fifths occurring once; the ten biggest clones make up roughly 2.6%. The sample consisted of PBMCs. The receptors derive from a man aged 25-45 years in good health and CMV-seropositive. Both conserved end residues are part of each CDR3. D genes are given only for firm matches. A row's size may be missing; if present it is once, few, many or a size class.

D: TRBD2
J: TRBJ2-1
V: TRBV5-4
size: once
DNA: TGTGCCAGCAGCAAAGGGACTAGCGGGGGCCTGCATGAGCAGTTCTTC
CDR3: CASSKGTSGGLHEQFF

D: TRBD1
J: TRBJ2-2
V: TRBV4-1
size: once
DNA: TGCGCCAGCAGCTTACAGGGGGCGCTTAGAACCGGGGAGCTGTTTTTT
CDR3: CASSLQGALRTGELFF

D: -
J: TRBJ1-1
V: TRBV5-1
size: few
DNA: TGCGCCAGCAGCTTGGGGGGGCACACTGAAGCTTTCTTT
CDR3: CASSLGGHTEAFF

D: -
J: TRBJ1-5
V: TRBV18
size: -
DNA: TGTGCCAGCTCACTTCCATCTCAGCCCCAGCATTTT
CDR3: CASSLPSQPQHF

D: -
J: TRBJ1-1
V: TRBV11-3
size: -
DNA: TGTGCCAGCAGCTTCAGGCCAGGATTGATAATGAACACTGAAGCTTTCTTT
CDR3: CASSFRPGLIMNTEAFF

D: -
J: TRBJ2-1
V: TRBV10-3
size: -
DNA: TGTGCCATCACCGAAGGACTAACCTACAATGAGCAGTTCTTC
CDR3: CAITEGLTYNEQFF

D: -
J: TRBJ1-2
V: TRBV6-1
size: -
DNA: TGTGCCAGCAGTGAACGGAGGGGTTTTGGTGGCTACACCTTC
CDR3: CASSERRGFGGYTF

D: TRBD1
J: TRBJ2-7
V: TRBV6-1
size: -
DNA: TGTGCCAGCAGTGGGACAGGAAGCTCCTACGAGCAGTACTTC
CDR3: CASSGTGSSYEQYF

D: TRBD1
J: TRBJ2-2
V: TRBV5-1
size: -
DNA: TGCGCCAGCAGCTTCAAACAGGGGGCCCCCGGGGAGCTGTTTTTT
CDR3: CASSFKQGAPGELFF

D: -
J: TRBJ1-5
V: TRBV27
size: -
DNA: TGTGCCAGCAGTTTTGCCGGGAATAGCAATCAGCCCCAGCATTTT
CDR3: CASSFAGNSNQPQHF

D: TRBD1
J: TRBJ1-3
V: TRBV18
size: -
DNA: TGTGCCAGCTCACCGAACGACAGGGGCCATGGAAACACCATATATTTT
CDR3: CASSPNDRGHGNTIYF

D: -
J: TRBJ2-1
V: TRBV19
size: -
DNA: TGTGCCAGTAGTTTAAGAGCGAATGAGCAGTTCTTC
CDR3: CASSLRANEQFF

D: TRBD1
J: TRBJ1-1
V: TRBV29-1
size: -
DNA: TGCAGCATGTCCCGGGACAGGACTGAAGCTTTCTTT
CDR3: CSMSRDRTEAFF

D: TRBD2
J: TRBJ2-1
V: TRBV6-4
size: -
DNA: TGTGCCAGCAGTGACTCGACTAGCGGGGGGGCCGATGAGCAGTTCTTC
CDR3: CASSDSTSGGADEQFF

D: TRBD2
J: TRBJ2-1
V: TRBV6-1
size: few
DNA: TGTGCCAGCAGTGCTACTAGCGGGGGGGCGGATGAGCAGTTCTTC
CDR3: CASSATSGGADEQFF

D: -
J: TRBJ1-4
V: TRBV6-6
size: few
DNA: TGTGCCAGCATCCTACAGCTCGCAACTAATGAAAAACTGTTTTTT
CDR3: CASILQLATNEKLFF

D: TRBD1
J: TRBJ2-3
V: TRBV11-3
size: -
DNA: TGTGCCAGCAGCTTAGGCCAGGGGGCGGGAGATACGCAGTATTTT
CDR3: CASSLGQGAGDTQYF

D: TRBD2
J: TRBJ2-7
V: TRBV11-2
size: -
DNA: TGTGCCAGCAGCCCATCTCTGACGGGACTAGTCTCCTACGAGCAGTACTTC
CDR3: CASSPSLTGLVSYEQYF

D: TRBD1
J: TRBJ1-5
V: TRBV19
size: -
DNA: TGTGCCAGTAGTATCGGGGGGACAGGCCAGCATTTT
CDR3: CASSIGGTGQHF

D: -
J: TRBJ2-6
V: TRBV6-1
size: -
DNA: TGTGCCAGCAGTGAATCGGGACTTCCTGGGGCCAACGGCCTGACTTTC
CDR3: CASSESGLPGANGLTF

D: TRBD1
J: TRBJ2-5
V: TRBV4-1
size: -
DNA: TGCGCCAGCAGCCAAGGCGAACGTCGGACAGGGGGACAAGAGACCCAGTACTTC
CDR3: CASSQGERRTGGQETQYF

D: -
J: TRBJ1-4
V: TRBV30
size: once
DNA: TGTGCCTGGAGTGAAGGCCAGGTGAATGAAAAACTGTTTTTT
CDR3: CAWSEGQVNEKLFF

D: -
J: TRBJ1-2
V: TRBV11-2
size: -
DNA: TGTGCCAGCAGCTTAGGTCTAGCGGGGGATGGCTACACCTTC
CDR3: CASSLGLAGDGYTF

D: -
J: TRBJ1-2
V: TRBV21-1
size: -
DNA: TGTGCCAGCAGCAAAATCCGGACCCGGACAGGCGTGTTCTATGGCTACACCTTC
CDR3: CASSKIRTRTGVFYGYTF

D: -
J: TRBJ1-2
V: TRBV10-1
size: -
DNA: TGCGCCAGCAGTGAGTCACAAATAAACTATGGCTACACCTTC
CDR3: CASSESQINYGYTF

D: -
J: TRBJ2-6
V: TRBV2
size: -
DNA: TGTGCCAGTAGCTGGAGGGTTGGGGCCAACGTCCTGACTTTC
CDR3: CASSWRVGANVLTF

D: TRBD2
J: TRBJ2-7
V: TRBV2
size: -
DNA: TGTGCCAGCGAGAGCGGGGGAGACTACGAGCAGTACTTC
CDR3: CASESGGDYEQYF

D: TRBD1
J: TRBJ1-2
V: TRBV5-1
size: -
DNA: TGCGCCAGCAGCACGCAGGGGGAAGGTGGCTACACCTTC
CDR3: CASSTQGEGGYTF

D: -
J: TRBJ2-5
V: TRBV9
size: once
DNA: TGTGCCAGCAGCGTAGCTCCTACGGACACCCAAGAGACCCAGTACTTC
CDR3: CASSVAPTDTQETQYF

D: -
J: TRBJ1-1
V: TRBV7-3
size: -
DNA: TGTGCCAGCAGCGAGTCGGGTCAGAACACTGAAGCTTTCTTT
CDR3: CASSESGQNTEAFF